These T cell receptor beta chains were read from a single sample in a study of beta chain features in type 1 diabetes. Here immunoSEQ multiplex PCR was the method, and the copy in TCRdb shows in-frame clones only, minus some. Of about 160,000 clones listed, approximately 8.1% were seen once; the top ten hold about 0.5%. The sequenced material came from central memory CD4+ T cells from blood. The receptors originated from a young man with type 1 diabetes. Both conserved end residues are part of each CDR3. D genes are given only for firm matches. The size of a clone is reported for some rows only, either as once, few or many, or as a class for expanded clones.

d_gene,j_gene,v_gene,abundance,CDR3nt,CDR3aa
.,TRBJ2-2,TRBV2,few,TGTGCCAGCAGTGAGGTCCCGGCGAACACCGGGGAGCTGTTTTTT,CASSEVPANTGELFF
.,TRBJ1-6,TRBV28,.,TGTGCCAGCAGTGGGGGGAGCTCCTATAATTCACCCCTCCACTTT,CASSGGSSYNSPLHF
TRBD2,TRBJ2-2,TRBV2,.,TGTGCCACACGGCGGGAGCGGGCCGGGGAGCTGTTTTTT,CATRRERAGELFF
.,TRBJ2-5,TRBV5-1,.,TGCGCCAGCAGCTTAGAGCAAGAGACCCAGTACTTC,CASSLEQETQYF
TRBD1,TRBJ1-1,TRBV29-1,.,TGCAGCGGGGGGACAGGGAGGGGTGAAGCTTTCTTT,CSGGTGRGEAFF
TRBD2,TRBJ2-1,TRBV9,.,TGTGCCAGCAGCCCAACAACTAGCGGGAGGGCCAGTGAGCAGTTCTTC,CASSPTTSGRASEQFF
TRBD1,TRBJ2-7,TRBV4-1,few,TGCGCCAGCAGCCACGAACAGGGGATCAACGAGCAGTACTTC,CASSHEQGINEQYF
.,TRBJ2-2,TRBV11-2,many,TGTGCCAGCAGCTTAATCGGGACCGGGGAGCTGTTTTTT,CASSLIGTGELFF
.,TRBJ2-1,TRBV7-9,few,TGTGCCAGCAGCTTACGAGCTAGCCCCTACAATGAGCAGTTCTTC,CASSLRASPYNEQFF
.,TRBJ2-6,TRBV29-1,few,TGCAGCGTTGAGAGCTCTGGGGCCAACGTCCTGACTTTC,CSVESSGANVLTF
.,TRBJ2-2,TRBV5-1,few,TGCGCCAGCAGGAGGCCCTCCAGCGGGAACACCGGGGAGCTGTTTTTT,CASRRPSSGNTGELFF
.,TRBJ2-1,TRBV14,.,TGTGCCAGCAGCCACGAAAAGGGAAGGGGGAGCTCCTACAATGAGCAGTTCTTC,CASSHEKGRGSSYNEQFF
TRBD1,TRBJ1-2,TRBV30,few,TGTGCCTGGAAGACGCCGGGACAGGGAGAGTATGGCTACACCTTC,CAWKTPGQGEYGYTF
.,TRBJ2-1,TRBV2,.,TGTGCCAGCAGTGAGACACCGGTCCATGAGCAGTTCTTC,CASSETPVHEQFF
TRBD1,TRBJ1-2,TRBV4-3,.,TGCGCCAGCAGCCAAGATGGGCCCCGGACAGGGAGGGTTGAATCCCGCTATGGCTACACCTTC,CASSQDGPRTGRVESRYGYTF
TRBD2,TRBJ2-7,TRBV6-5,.,TGTGCCAGCAGTGGACTAGCGGGAGGCTACGAGCAGTACTTC,CASSGLAGGYEQYF
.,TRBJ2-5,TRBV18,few,TGTGCCAGCTCACCACGAGAAGAAGAGACCCAGTACTTC,CASSPREEETQYF
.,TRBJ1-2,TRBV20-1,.,TGCAGTACCATAATTGAGCTAGGCTACACCTTC,CSTIIELGYTF
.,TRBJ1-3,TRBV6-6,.,TGTGCCAGCAGTTATGGGCCAGGGTACTCTGGAAACACCATATATTTT,CASSYGPGYSGNTIYF
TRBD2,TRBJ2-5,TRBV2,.,TGTGCCAGCACCCGAGCGGGGGGGCGGGAGACCCAGTACTTC,CASTRAGGRETQYF
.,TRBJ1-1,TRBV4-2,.,TGTGCCAGCAGCCAAGATATGGGGAGGGGACACGAAGCTTTCTTT,CASSQDMGRGHEAFF
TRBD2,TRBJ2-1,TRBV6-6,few,TGTGCCAGCAGTTATGGCGGGAGGAGATTCAATGAGCAGTTCTTC,CASSYGGRRFNEQFF
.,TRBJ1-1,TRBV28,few,TGTGCCAGCAGGGGGGGGGCACCTGAAGCTTTCTTT,CASRGGAPEAFF
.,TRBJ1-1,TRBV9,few,TGTGCCAGCAGCGCCGACTCAGGGTGGACTGAAGCTTTCTTT,CASSADSGWTEAFF
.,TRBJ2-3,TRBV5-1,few,TGCGCCAGCAGCTTGGCCGCAGGTTCGGGATCGCAGTATTTT,CASSLAAGSGSQYF
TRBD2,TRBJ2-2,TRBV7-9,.,TGTGCCAGCAGCTCGCCACCGGGACTAGGTCGGACCGGGGAGCTGTTTTTT,CASSSPPGLGRTGELFF
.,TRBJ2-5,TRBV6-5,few,TGTGCCAGCTTCCTAGCTAGCCCAGAGACCCAGTACTTC,CASFLASPETQYF
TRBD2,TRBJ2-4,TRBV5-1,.,TGCGCCAGCAGCCAAGATCTCCGGGGGGAAAACATTCAGTACTTC,CASSQDLRGENIQYF
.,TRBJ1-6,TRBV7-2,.,TGTGCCAGCAGCCTCAGGGCAACCCTAAGTGGTTCCTATAATTCACCCCTCCACTTT,CASSLRATLSGSYNSPLHF
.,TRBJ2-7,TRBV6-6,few,TGTGCCAGCAGTTACTCCGGTAGCCAGCAGTACTTC,CASSYSGSQQYF
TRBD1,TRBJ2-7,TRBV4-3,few,TGCGCCAGCAGCCAAGATCAGAACAGGGGTTACGAGCAGTACTTC,CASSQDQNRGYEQYF
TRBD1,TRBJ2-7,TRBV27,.,TGTGCCAGCAGACCCCGCCGGGGACAGGGATACGAGCAGTACTTC,CASRPRRGQGYEQYF
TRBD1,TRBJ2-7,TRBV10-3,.,TGTGCCATCAGTCAGGGGACAGAGTCCTACGAGCAGTACTTC,CAISQGTESYEQYF
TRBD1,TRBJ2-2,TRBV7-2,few,TGTGCCGGCAGGACAGGGGGCACCGGGGAGCTGTTTTTT,CAGRTGGTGELFF
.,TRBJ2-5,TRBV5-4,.,TGTGCCAGCAGCTTTCAGGGAAACGCGGAGACCCAGTACTTC,CASSFQGNAETQYF
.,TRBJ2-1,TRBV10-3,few,TGTGCCATCAGTGAGTCGAACCAGGATGAGCAGTTCTTC,CAISESNQDEQFF
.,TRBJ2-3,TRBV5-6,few,TGTGCCAGCAGCTTGGAGCTGGGCGATACGCAGTATTTT,CASSLELGDTQYF
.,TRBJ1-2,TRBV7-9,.,TGTGCCAGCAGCCCCGACAGGAACTATGGCTACACCTTC,CASSPDRNYGYTF
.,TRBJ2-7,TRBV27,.,TGTGCCAGCAGTTTATCGGGACTTACATCCTACGAGCAGTACTTC,CASSLSGLTSYEQYF
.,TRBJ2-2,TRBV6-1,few,TGTGCCAGGGAGGACCCAAACACCGGGGAGCTGTTTTTT,CAREDPNTGELFF
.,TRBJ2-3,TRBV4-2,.,TGTGCCAGCAGCCAAGCAACTAGCCTAGAGGGAGATACGCAGTATTTT,CASSQATSLEGDTQYF
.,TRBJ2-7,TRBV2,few,TGTGCCACTACGGGACATTCCTCCTACGAGCAGTACTTC,CATTGHSSYEQYF
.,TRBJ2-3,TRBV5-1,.,TGCGCCAGCAGCGCCGTCGGCGGGGGCGTCACAGATACGCAGTATTTT,CASSAVGGGVTDTQYF
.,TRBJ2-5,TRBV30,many,TGTGCCTGGAGTGCAATTGAGTCCCCCACCCAGTACTTC,CAWSAIESPTQYF
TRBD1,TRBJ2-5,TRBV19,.,TGTGCCAGTAGTAGGTCGGACAGGGTGGAGACCCAGTACTTC,CASSRSDRVETQYF
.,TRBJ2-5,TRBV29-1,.,TGCAGCGTTGGGGGAGGGGGGCAAGAGACCCAGTACTTC,CSVGGGGQETQYF
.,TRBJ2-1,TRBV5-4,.,TGTGCCAGCAGCTTGGGTGGCGGCAGCTCCTACAATGAGCAGTTCTTC,CASSLGGGSSYNEQFF
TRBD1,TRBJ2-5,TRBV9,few,TGTGCCAGCAGCGCGACAGGGCTGGAGACCCAGTACTTC,CASSATGLETQYF
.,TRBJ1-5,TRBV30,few,TGTGCCTGTTCCCGGGGGGCCGGGCAGCCCCAGCATTTT,CACSRGAGQPQHF
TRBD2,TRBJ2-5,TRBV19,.,TGTGCCAGTACCAAGTGGGGGGGGATCCAAGAGACCCAGTACTTC,CASTKWGGIQETQYF
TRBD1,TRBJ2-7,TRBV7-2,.,TGTGCCAGCAGCTTAGTGACAGGGGCCTACGAGCAGTACTTC,CASSLVTGAYEQYF
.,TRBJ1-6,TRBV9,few,TGTGCCAGCAGCGTAGGGGCAGGGGTAGGTTCACCCCTCCACTTT,CASSVGAGVGSPLHF
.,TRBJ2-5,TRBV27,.,TGTGCCAGCAGTTTATCGCGAGTAGAGACCCAGTACTTC,CASSLSRVETQYF
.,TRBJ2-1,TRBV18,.,TGTGCCAATTCCCTTAGGGGGGGCGAAGATTCCAATGAGCAGTTCTTC,CANSLRGGEDSNEQFF
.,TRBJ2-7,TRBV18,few,TGTGCCAGCTCAAAGCAGGATCGAGACGAGCAGTACTTC,CASSKQDRDEQYF
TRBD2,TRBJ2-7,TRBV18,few,TGTGCCAGCTCACCCGGGACTAGCGGGACGAAGCAGACCCACGAGCAGTACTTC,CASSPGTSGTKQTHEQYF
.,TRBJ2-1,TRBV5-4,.,TGTGCCAGCAGCTGGGACTTCAATGAGCAGTTCTTC,CASSWDFNEQFF
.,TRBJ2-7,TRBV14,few,TGTGCCAGCAGCCAAGGGGGCCGGGACTGGCAACCCTACGAGCAGTACTTC,CASSQGGRDWQPYEQYF
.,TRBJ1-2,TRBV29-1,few,TGCAGCGTTGTAGCGACCCCATATGGCTACACCTTC,CSVVATPYGYTF